This T cell receptor (beta chain) is drawn from a study of regulatory T cells in long-lasting Graves disease. This clonotype has ten or more counts. Antigen specificity is unknown. Study results and caveats: For persistent Graves' patients, TCR diversity was lower than for newly diagnosed ones. Persistent patients had more shared public clonotypes (under 3,000) than new patients (roughly 940). The study found TRBV28, TRBJ1-2 and TRBJ2-5 favored in persistent disease.

The authors built TCR beta libraries using iRepertoire HTBI primers and Arm-PCR of CDR3 regions. TCRdb re-derived calls from the multiplex PCR reads in MiXCR, one entry per CDR3 protein. The table has about 540,000 distinct CDR3 sequences, 13% seen once. Trimming took off 1 base at V and 2 bases at J, with 8 bases between the two ends. There are 14 residues in the CDR3. Germline CDR1 is SGHAT and CDR2 is FQNNGV. Time point described: newly diagnosed GD, antithyroid drugs for less than 3 months. RNA from PBMCs was the source of the TCR library. The sample was also reused in another study, on T cells in Graves' hyperthyroidism and ophthalmopathy. That report adds: Diagnostic assessment was based on clinical symptoms, serum thyroxine and TRAb, thyroid ultrasound and orbital computed tomography.

Sequences were derived from peripheral blood mononuclear cells (PBMCs), sampled at new diagnosis, from a patient treated with antithyroid drugs. This sequence was found in a man in his thirties or forties with Graves disease. J is TRBJ1-2 and V is TRBV11-2, with D tentatively TRBD1 (5 bases). This CDR3 reads CASSLGSGNYGYTF. In DNA, the CDR3 is TGTGCCAGCAGCTTAGGTTCAGGGAACTATGGCTACACCTTC.